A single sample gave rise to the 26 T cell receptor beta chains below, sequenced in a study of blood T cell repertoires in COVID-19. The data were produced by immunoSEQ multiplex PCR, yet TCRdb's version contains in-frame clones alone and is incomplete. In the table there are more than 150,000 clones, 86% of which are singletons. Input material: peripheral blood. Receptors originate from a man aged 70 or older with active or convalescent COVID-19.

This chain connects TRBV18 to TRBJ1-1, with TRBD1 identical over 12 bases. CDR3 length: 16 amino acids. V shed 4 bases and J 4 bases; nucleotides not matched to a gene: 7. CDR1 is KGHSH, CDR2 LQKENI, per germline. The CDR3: CASSLRDRGRATEAFF. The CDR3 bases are TGTGCCAGCTCACTTCGGGACAGGGGGCGGGCCACTGAAGCTTTCTTT. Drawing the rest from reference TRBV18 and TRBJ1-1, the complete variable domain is NAGVMQNPRHLVRRRGQEARLRCSPMKGHSHVYWYRQLPEEGLKFMVYLQKENIIDESGMPKERFSAEFPKEGPSILRIQQVVRGDSAAYFCASSLRDRGRATEAFFGQGTRLTVV.

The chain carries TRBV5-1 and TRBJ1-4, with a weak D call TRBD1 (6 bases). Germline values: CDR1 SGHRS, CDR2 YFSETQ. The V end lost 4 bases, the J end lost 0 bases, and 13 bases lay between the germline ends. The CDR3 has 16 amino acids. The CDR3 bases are TGCGCCAGCAGCCAATTAGGACAGTCAACTAATGAAAAACTGTTTTTT. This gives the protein CASSQLGQSTNEKLFF. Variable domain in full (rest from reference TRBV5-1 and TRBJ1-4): KAGVTQTPRYLIKTRGQQVTLSCSPISGHRSVSWYQQTPGQGLQFLFEYFSETQRNKGNFPGRFSGRQFSNSRSEMNVSTLELGDSALYLCASSQLGQSTNEKLFFGSGTQLSVL.

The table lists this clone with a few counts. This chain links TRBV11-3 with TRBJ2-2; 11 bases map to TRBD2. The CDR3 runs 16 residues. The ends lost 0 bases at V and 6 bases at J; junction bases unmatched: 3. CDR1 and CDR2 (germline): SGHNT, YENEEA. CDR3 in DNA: TGTGCCAGCAGCTTAGAGGGGACTAGCGGTCCCGGGGAGCTGTTTTTT. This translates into CASSLEGTSGPGELFF.

CDR3 region: CSTWGGSETQYF. The CDR3 DNA reads as TGCAGCACCTGGGGCGGGAGTGAGACCCAGTACTTC. The chain employs TRBV29-1 and TRBJ2-5; TRBD2 aligns across 7 bases. The trim removed 8 bases at V and 5 bases at J, leaving 8 bases unmatched. The germline V gene encodes CDR1 SQVTM and CDR2 ANQGSEA. The CDR3 consists of 12 residues.

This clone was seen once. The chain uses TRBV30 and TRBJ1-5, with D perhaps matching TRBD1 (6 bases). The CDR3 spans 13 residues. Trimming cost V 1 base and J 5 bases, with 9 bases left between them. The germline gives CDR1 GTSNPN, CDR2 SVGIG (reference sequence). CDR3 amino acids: CAWSAGADQPQHF. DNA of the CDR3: TGTGCCTGGAGTGCAGGGGCGGATCAGCCCCAGCATTTT.

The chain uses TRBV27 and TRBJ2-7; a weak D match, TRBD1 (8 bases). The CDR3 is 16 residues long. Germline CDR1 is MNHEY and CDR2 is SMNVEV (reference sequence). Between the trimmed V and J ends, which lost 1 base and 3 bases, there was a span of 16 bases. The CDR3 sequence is CASSLWGGGQDYEQYF. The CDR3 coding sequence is TGTGCCAGCAGTTTATGGGGCGGGGGACAGGACTACGAGCAGTACTTC.

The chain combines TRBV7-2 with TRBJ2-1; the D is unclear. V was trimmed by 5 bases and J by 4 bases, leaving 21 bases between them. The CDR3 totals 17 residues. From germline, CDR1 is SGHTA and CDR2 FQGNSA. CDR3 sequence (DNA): TGTGCCAGCAGCCCCCGTGTGGTCATACGCCTATACAATGAGCAGTTCTTC. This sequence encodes CASSPRVVIRLYNEQFF.

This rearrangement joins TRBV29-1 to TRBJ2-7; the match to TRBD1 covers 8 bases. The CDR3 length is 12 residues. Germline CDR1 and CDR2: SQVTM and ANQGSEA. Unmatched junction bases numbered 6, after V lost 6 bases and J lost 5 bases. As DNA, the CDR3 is TGCAGCGTCGATGGACAGGGAGACGAGCAGTACTTC. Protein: CSVDGQGDEQYF.

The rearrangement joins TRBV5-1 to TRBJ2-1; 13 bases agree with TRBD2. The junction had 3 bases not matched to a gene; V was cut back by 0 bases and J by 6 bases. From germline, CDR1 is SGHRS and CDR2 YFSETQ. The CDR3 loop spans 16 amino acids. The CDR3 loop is CASSLGTSGSGNEQFF. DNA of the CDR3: TGCGCCAGCAGCTTGGGGACTAGCGGGAGTGGCAATGAGCAGTTCTTC.

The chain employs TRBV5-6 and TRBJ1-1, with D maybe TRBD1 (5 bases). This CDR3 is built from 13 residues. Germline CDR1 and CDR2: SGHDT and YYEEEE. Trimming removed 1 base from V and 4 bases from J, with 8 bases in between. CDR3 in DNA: TGTGCCAGCAGCTTGCAGGGCGGCACTGAAGCTTTCTTT. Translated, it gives CASSLQGGTEAFF.

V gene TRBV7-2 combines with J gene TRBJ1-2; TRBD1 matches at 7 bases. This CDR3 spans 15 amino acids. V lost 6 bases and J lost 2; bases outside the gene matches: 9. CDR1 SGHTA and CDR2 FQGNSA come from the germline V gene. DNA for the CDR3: TGTGCCAGCAGGCTACGACAGGGATCCAACTATGGCTACACCTTC. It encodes CASRLRQGSNYGYTF.

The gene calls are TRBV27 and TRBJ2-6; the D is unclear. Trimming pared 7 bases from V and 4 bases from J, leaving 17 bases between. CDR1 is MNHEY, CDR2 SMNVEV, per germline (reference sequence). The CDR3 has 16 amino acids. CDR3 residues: CASTRQEPSGANVLTF. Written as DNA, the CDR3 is TGTGCCAGCACCCGACAAGAGCCCTCCGGGGCCAACGTCCTGACTTTC.

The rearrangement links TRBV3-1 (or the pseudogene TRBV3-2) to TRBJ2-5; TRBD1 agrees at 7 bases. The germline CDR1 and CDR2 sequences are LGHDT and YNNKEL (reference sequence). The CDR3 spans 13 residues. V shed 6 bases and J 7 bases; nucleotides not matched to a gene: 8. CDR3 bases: TGTGCCAGCAGTCTTAGGGGGCCGGGGACCCAGTACTTC. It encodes CASSLRGPGTQYF.

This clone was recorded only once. The CDR3 DNA follows: TGTGCCAGCAGCACGGGGTGGGGGGGCATAGGCTCTGGAAACACCATATATTTT. This translates into CASSTGWGGIGSGNTIYF. The gene calls are TRBV11-2 and TRBJ1-3, with D perhaps TRBD1 (6 bases). Germline values: CDR1 SGHAT, CDR2 FQNNGV. Trimming removed 5 bases at V and 0 bases at J, with 20 bases between. The CDR3 covers 18 residues.

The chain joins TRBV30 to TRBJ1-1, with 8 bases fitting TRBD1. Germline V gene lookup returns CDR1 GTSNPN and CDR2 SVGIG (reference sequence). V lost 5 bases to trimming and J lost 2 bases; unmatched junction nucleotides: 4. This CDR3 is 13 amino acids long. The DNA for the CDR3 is TGTGCCTGGGACAGGGGACGCAACACTGAAGCTTTCTTT. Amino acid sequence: CAWDRGRNTEAFF.

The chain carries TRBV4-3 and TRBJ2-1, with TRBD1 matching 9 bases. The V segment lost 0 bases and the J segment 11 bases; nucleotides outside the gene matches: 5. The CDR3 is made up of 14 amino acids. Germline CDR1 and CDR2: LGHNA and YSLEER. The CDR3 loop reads CASSQEGQGSKQFF. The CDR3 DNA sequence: TGCGCCAGCAGCCAAGAGGGACAGGGATCGAAGCAGTTCTTC.

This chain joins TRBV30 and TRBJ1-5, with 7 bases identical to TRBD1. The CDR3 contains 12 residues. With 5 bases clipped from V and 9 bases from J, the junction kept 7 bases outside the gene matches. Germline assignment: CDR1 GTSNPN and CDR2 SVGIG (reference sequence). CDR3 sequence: CAWGAGGLPQHF. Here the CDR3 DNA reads TGTGCCTGGGGGGCAGGGGGTTTGCCCCAGCATTTT.

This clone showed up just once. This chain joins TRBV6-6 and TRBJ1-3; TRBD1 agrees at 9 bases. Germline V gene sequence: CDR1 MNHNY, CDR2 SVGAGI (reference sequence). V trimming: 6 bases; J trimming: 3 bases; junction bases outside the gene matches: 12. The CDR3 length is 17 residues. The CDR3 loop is CASSRAPQGAGGNTIYF. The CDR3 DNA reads TGTGCCAGCAGCCGAGCCCCACAGGGGGCGGGTGGAAACACCATATATTTT.

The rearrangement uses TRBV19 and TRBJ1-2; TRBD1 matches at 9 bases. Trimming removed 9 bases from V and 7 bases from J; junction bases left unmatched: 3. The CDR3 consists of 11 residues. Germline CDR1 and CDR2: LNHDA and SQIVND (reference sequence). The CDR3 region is CASGQGFGYTF. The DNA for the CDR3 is TGTGCCAGCGGACAGGGGTTTGGCTACACCTTC.

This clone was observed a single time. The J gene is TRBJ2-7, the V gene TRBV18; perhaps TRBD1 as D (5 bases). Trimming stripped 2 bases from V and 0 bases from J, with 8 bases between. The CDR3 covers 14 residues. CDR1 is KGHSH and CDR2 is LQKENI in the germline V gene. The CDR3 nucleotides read TGTGCCAGCTCACCATTGGACACCTCCTACGAGCAGTACTTC. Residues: CASSPLDTSYEQYF.

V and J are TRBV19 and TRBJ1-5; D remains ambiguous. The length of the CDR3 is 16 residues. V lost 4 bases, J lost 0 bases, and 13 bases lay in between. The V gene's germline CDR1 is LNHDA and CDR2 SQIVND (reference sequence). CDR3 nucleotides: TGTGCCAGTAGTAGGAAGACAAGCTATAGCAATCAGCCCCAGCATTTT. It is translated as CASSRKTSYSNQPQHF.

The CDR3: CASSPSVETQYF. CDR3 DNA: TGTGCCAGCAGCCCGAGTGTGGAGACCCAGTACTTC. The V call is TRBV3-1 (or the pseudogene TRBV3-2), the J call TRBJ2-5; D remains unclear. This CDR3 is 12 amino acids long. Germline V gives CDR1 LGHDT, CDR2 YNNKEL (reference sequence). Trimming left V 4 bases short and J 5 bases short, with 8 bases between.

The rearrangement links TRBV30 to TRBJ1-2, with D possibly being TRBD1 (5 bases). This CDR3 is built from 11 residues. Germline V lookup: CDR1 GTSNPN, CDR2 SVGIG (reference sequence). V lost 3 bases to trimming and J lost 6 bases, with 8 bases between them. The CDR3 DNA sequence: TGTGCCTGGAGCCAGGGTAATGGCTACACCTTC. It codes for CAWSQGNGYTF.

CDR3 in DNA: TGTGCCAGCAGCTTAAGTCCGACTAGCGGGGGAAGTACGGATACGCAGTATTTT. This encodes CASSLSPTSGGSTDTQYF. The chain joins TRBV11-3 to TRBJ2-3, with TRBD2 matching 12 bases. CDR1 is SGHNT, CDR2 YENEEA, per germline. The CDR3 is made up of 18 amino acids. V trimming: 2 bases; J trimming: 6 bases; junction bases outside the gene matches: 12.

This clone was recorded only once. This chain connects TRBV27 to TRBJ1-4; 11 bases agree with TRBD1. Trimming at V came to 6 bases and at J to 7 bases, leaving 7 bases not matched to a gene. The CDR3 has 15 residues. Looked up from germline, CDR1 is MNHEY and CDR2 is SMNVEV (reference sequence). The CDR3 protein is CASSSPGQGVEKLFF. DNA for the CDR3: TGTGCCAGCAGCTCGCCGGGACAGGGGGTTGAAAAACTGTTTTTT.

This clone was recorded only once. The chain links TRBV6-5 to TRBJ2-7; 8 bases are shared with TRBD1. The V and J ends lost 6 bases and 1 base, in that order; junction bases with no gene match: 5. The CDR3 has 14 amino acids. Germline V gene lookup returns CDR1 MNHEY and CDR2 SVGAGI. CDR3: CASRLRQGSYEQYF. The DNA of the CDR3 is TGTGCCAGCAGACTCCGACAGGGGTCCTACGAGCAGTACTTC.